These 11 T cell receptor beta chains were all obtained from the same sample, sequenced in a study of CD8+ T cells in alopecia areata. The authors extracted RNA and reverse transcribed it into cDNA as the sequencing template. Sequencing used immunoSEQ multiplex PCR; TCRdb keeps in-frame clones, though not all of them. The table lists some 100,000 clones, about three fifths of them singletons. Stated treatment: oral pan-JAK inhibitor, 5-10 mg twice daily. The specimen was CD8+ T cells sorted from blood, collected at week 4, from a patient treated with tofacitinib. These receptors were obtained from a human donor with alopecia areata.

This sequence joins TRBV5-6 and TRBJ1-5; tentatively, D is TRBD1 (6 bases). The CDR3 extends over 14 amino acids. Trimming removed 2 bases at V and 4 bases at J, with 10 bases between. CDR1 and CDR2 from the germline V gene are SGHDT and YYEEEE. The CDR3, as DNA: TGTGCCAGCAGCTTAGGGGGTTTTAATCAGCCCCAGCATTTT. Encoded protein: CASSLGGFNQPQHF.

The CDR3 reads CATSRGDRGHEQYF. For the CDR3, the DNA is TGTGCCACCAGCAGAGGAGACAGGGGCCACGAGCAGTACTTC. V and J are TRBV15 and TRBJ2-7, with 8 bases identical to TRBD1. The CDR3 runs to 14 residues. The V segment lost 1 base and the J segment 5 bases; nucleotides outside the gene matches: 4. The V gene's germline CDR1 is LNHNV and CDR2 YYDKDF (reference sequence).

V gene TRBV4-1 combines with J gene TRBJ2-5; D might be TRBD1 or TRBD2, each matching 6 bases. CDR3 length: 15 residues. Trimming stripped 4 bases from V and 1 base from J, with 13 bases between. Germline CDR1 and CDR2: MGHRA and YSYEKL. CDR3 bases: TGCGCCAGCAGCCTAACTAGGGGGGTCCAAGAGACCCAGTACTTC. Protein sequence: CASSLTRGVQETQYF.

This clone was seen more than once but under ten times. V gene TRBV13 combines with J gene TRBJ2-1, with a possible D match to TRBD1 (5 bases). The germline V and J ends were trimmed by 5 bases and 7 bases, with 9 bases remaining between them. This CDR3 has 12 residues. The germline gives CDR1 PRHDT, CDR2 FYEKMQ (reference sequence). The CDR3 loop is CASSQQVNEQFF. The CDR3 nucleotides are TGTGCCAGCAGCCAACAGGTTAATGAGCAGTTCTTC.

The chain couples TRBV7-9 to TRBJ1-4, with unresolved D. The CDR3 totals 16 residues. V was trimmed by 1 base and J by 0 bases, leaving 9 bases between them. Germline CDR1 is SEHNR and CDR2 is FQNEAQ (reference sequence). Here the CDR3 DNA reads TGTGCCAGCAGCTTAGTGTACGGGGCAACTAATGAAAAACTGTTTTTT. Protein product: CASSLVYGATNEKLFF.

This clone was seen only once. The chain recombines TRBV5-6 with TRBJ2-1; 11 nucleotides agree with TRBD1. CDR3 length equals 15 residues. Germline-derived CDR1 and CDR2 are SGHDT and YYEEEE. Unmatched junction bases numbered 5, after V lost 2 bases and J lost 7 bases. In nucleotides, the CDR3 is TGTGCCAGCAGCTTCGGACAGGGGGCAGGGAATGAGCAGTTCTTC. Translation: CASSFGQGAGNEQFF.

The chain employs TRBV4-3 and TRBJ1-1; 7 bases are shared with TRBD1. Germline loops: CDR1 LGHNA, CDR2 YSLEER. J gave up 7 bases and V 0 bases, and 11 bases lay outside the gene matches. CDR3 length: 16 residues. The CDR3 DNA follows: TGCGCCAGCAGCCAAGATAGGGGGCTGGTGGGGAATGAAGCTTTCTTT. Protein product: CASSQDRGLVGNEAFF.

The genes are TRBV2 and TRBJ1-5; no reliable D call. Trimming took off 8 bases at V and 0 bases at J, with 11 bases between the two ends. Germline V gives CDR1 SNHLY, CDR2 FYNNEI. The CDR3 totals 14 residues. This CDR3 is CASHATISNQPQHF. CDR3 coding DNA: TGTGCCAGCCACGCTACTATTAGCAATCAGCCCCAGCATTTT.

The gene calls are TRBV7-8 and TRBJ2-5; perhaps TRBD2 as D (6 bases). Germline assignment: CDR1 SGHVS and CDR2 FQNEAQ. V dropped 8 bases and J dropped 5 bases, with 6 bases sitting between them. The CDR3 extends over 10 amino acids. The CDR3 nucleotides read TGTGCCAGCCGGGGGGAGACCCAGTACTTC. Its translation is CASRGETQYF.

The rearrangement links TRBV29-1 to TRBJ2-1; D is unresolved. This CDR3 comprises 13 residues. Germline V gene data show CDR1 as SQVTM and CDR2 as ANQGSEA. Trimming removed 7 bases at V and 0 bases at J, with 10 bases between. This CDR3 is CSGDWSSYNEQFF. In DNA form, the CDR3 reads TGCAGCGGAGACTGGAGCTCCTACAATGAGCAGTTCTTC.

This chain joins TRBV29-1 and TRBJ2-2, with TRBD2 as a possible D gene (5 bases). The CDR3 extends over 16 amino acids. Germline V gene data show CDR1 as SQVTM and CDR2 as ANQGSEA. V lost 4 bases to trimming and J lost 0 bases, with 15 bases between them. CDR3 residues: CSVVVREHANTGELFF. DNA for the CDR3: TGCAGCGTTGTTGTTAGGGAGCATGCGAACACCGGGGAGCTGTTTTTT.